The 6 T cell receptor beta chains below come from one sample, sequenced in a study of T-cell reconstitution after alpha-beta-depleted transplantation in children. Unique molecular identifiers were used in preparing the TCRbeta library. TCRdb reanalysed the PCR reads using MiXCR and keeps one entry per CDR3 protein. The table has approximately 300,000 distinct CDR3 sequences, approximately 10% seen once. Sequencing was performed on peripheral blood, taken 180 days after TCRalphabeta/CD19-depleted stem cell transplant. These receptors all stem from a male patient aged 2-9 years who had a stem cell transplant for chronic granulomatous disease, so the T cells may come from the graft donor.

A note on this clonotype: This sequence may be a read error, since a much larger clone differs from it by one base. The chain carries TRBV20-1 and TRBJ2-2; D might be TRBD2 (5 bases). The germline V gene has CDR1 DFQATT and CDR2 SNEGSKA (reference sequence). CDR3 length equals 13 residues. The CDR3 reads CSARLTKTGELSF. As DNA, the CDR3 is TGCAGTGCTCGCCTCACAAAGACCGGGGAGCTGTCTTTT.

About this clonotype: A much larger clone is a single base away; this may be a read error. The missing conserved phenylalanine or tryptophan at the end of this CDR3 makes a read error likely. The chain carries TRBV7-2 and TRBJ2-1; perhaps TRBD1 as D (6 bases). The germline CDR1 and CDR2 sequences are SGHTA and FQGNSA. CDR3 length: 15 amino acids. The germline V and J ends were trimmed by 5 bases and 3 bases, with 14 bases remaining between them. The CDR3 DNA sequence: TGTGCCAGCAGCCCCGGGACAAAATACTACAATGAGCAGTTCATC. This codes for CASSPGTKYYNEQFI.

This clonotype was seen repeatedly, ten times or more. The chain links TRBV20-1 to TRBJ2-7; no reliable D call. The germline CDR1 and CDR2 sequences are DFQATT and SNEGSKA (reference sequence). This CDR3 has 17 residues. V was clipped by 0 bases and J by 2 bases, with 20 bases between them. The CDR3 coding sequence is TGCAGTGCTAGAGATAGGGTTTTTGCAGGTGCACCCTACGAGCAGTACTTC. Translated: CSARDRVFAGAPYEQYF.

Concerning this clonotype: Possible read error: a much larger clone is one base away. V usage is TRBV14 and J usage is TRBJ2-1; D is possibly TRBD2 (5 bases). Germline lookup yields CDR1 SGHDN and CDR2 FVKESK. CDR3 length equals 12 residues. The CDR3 nucleotides read TGTGCCAGCAGCCAAGGTCGGTGGGAGCGGTTCTTC. This translates into CASSQGRWERFF.

At least ten counts were recorded for this clonotype. The DNA for the CDR3 is TGCAGTGCTAAATTGAGAGGAGGGGCCCAGTACTTC. Translated: CSAKLRGGAQYF. The chain joins TRBV20-1 to TRBJ2-5, with D perhaps matching TRBD2 (6 bases). Deletions cut 4 bases from V and 9 bases from J, with 15 bases between. Germline loops: CDR1 DFQATT, CDR2 SNEGSKA (reference sequence). The CDR3 sequence is 12 residues long.

This clonotype has just a few counts. This sequence joins TRBV29-1 and TRBJ1-3; D remains ambiguous. The V end was cut by 6 bases, the J end by 7 bases, with 16 bases between. Looked up from germline, CDR1 is SQVTM and CDR2 is ANQGSEA. CDR3 length: 13 residues. CDR3 DNA sequence: TGCAGCGTCGAATCCCGTCTAGGGAACACCATATATTTT. It encodes CSVESRLGNTIYF.